This TCR beta chain was observed in a study of CD8 T cells in ankylosing spondylitis. Per the germline V gene, CDR1 is SEHNR and CDR2 is FQNEAQ (reference sequence). J gave up 6 bases and V 2 bases, and 10 bases lay outside the gene matches. The CDR3 contains 15 residues. Study observations and caveats: Reactive arthritis synovial fluid and blood previously showed some of these motif variants. According to the report, clones linked to the disease were significantly enriched in matched synovial fluid samples taken from ankylosing spondylitis patients.

As to this clonotype: Antigen unknown.

Quantitative 5'-RACE was performed with molecular barcodes, and it yielded the TCR beta libraries. TCRdb re-called the 5' RACE reads with MiXCR, one entry per CDR3 protein. The sample has about 130,000 distinct CDR3 sequences; approximately 9.7% are singletons. The clonotype was recovered from a male donor with ankylosing spondylitis or in good health (not recorded which). The genes are TRBV7-9 and TRBJ2-7, with 7 bases fitting TRBD1. Sequenced sample: blood, either unsorted or a sorted T cell fraction (not recorded which). CDR3: CASSLQRDRSFEQYF. The DNA of the CDR3 is TGTGCCAGCAGCTTACAACGGGACAGAAGCTTCGAGCAGTACTTC.